Each of the 19 T cell receptor beta chains below was sequenced from the same sample in a study of cytomegalovirus exposure and HLA in healthy donors. 60 Vbeta and 13 Jbeta primers were used in PCR. Repertoires were generated with immunoSEQ multiplex PCR, while TCRdb's copy carries only in-frame clones and drops some. The table shows about 200,000 clones, with 80% to 85% occurring only once. The source material was PBMCs. The receptors were sampled from a boy between 2 and 10 years old in good health and CMV-seronegative.

V and J are TRBV7-8 and TRBJ2-1; 8 bases match TRBD1. The V segment lost 6 bases and the J segment 8 bases; nucleotides outside the gene matches: 12. This CDR3 region has 15 residues. CDR1 and CDR2 (germline): SGHVS, FQNEAQ. The CDR3 DNA reads as TGTGCCAGCAGTAAGGACAGGGTCAAAAGGGATGAGCAGTTCTTC. Protein: CASSKDRVKRDEQFF.

This sequence joins TRBV29-1 and TRBJ2-6; TRBD1 aligns across 12 bases. The CDR3 runs to 16 residues. Trimming removed 3 bases from V and 0 bases from J; junction bases left unmatched: 0. CDR1 is SQVTM and CDR2 is ANQGSEA in the germline V gene. CDR3 residues: CSVEGQGASGANVLTF. CDR3 bases: TGCAGCGTTGAGGGACAGGGGGCCTCTGGGGCCAACGTCCTGACTTTC.

As concerns this clone: At one end the junction does not follow the germline gene, possibly because of a read error. The chain uses TRBV5-1 and TRBJ2-3; 8 bases are shared with TRBD1. Germline CDR1 and CDR2: SGHRS and YFSETQ. The CDR3 has 14 residues. The CDR3 loop reads CASTLTGVTDTQYF. The CDR3 coding sequence is TGCGCCAGCACCTTGACAGGGGTAACAGATACGCAGTATTTT.

This clone was recorded only once. This sequence joins TRBV13 and TRBJ2-7, with D possibly TRBD1 on 5 matching bases. The J call may be in error: the DNA end matches TRBJ2-1 better. Germline loops: CDR1 PRHDT, CDR2 FYEKMQ (reference sequence). The CDR3 totals 15 residues. CDR3 sequence: CASSLTAISQRGQFF. DNA of the CDR3: TGTGCCAGCAGCTTAACAGCCATTTCCCAAAGGGGGCAGTTCTTC.

The chain links TRBV6-5 to TRBJ1-1, with D possibly matching TRBD1 (6 bases). The CDR3 has 16 residues. Germline V lookup: CDR1 MNHEY, CDR2 SVGAGI. V lost 0 bases and J lost 0, with 11 bases in between. The DNA for the CDR3 is TGTGCCAGCAGTTACTCCGGGGGGCTAATGAACACTGAAGCTTTCTTT. Protein sequence: CASSYSGGLMNTEAFF.

This rearrangement joins TRBV9 to TRBJ1-2; 12 positions agree with TRBD1. CDR1 is SGDLS and CDR2 is YYNGEE in the germline V gene. Trimming removed 0 bases from V and 6 bases from J; junction bases left unmatched: 6. The CDR3 runs to 16 residues. CDR3 region: CASSVEGQGALNGYTF. In nucleotides, the CDR3 is TGTGCCAGCAGCGTAGAGGGACAGGGGGCTTTAAATGGCTACACCTTC.

The table lists this clone with a count of one. The rearrangement links TRBV5-1 to TRBJ2-7, with 8 nucleotides matching TRBD2. The ends lost 4 bases at V and 3 bases at J; junction bases unmatched: 15. The CDR3 runs to 17 residues. Germline assignment: CDR1 SGHRS and CDR2 YFSETQ. The CDR3 nucleotides are TGCGCCAGCAGCGTCGGACTAGCCCTACTCATGAACTACGAGCAGTACTTC. Translated: CASSVGLALLMNYEQYF.

The chain uses TRBV7-9 and TRBJ2-7, with 13 nucleotides matching TRBD2. J gave up 2 bases and V 5 bases, and 9 bases lay outside the gene matches. Germline lookup yields CDR1 SEHNR and CDR2 FQNEAQ (reference sequence). The CDR3 sequence is 17 residues long. CDR3: CASSPRTSGGLAYEQYF. Here the CDR3 DNA reads TGTGCCAGCAGCCCACGGACTAGCGGGGGCCTAGCCTACGAGCAGTACTTC.

CDR3 loop: CASSLLASNEQFF. The CDR3 nucleotides read TGTGCCAGCAGCTTATTGGCTAGCAATGAGCAGTTCTTC. The V gene is TRBV7-9, the J gene TRBJ2-1; D is undetermined. Germline V lookup: CDR1 SEHNR, CDR2 FQNEAQ (reference sequence). This CDR3 has 13 amino acids. V lost 2 bases and J 6 bases, leaving 8 bases between the germline ends.

This clone has just one count. CDR3 region: CASRFSGTSGSEEQFF. In DNA form, the CDR3 reads TGTGCCAGCAGATTTTCCGGGACTAGCGGGAGTGAAGAGCAGTTCTTC. V is TRBV2 and J is TRBJ2-1; the match to TRBD2 covers 14 bases. J was trimmed by 10 bases and V by 6 bases; bases with no gene match: 11. CDR3 length: 16 amino acids. Germline assignment: CDR1 SNHLY and CDR2 FYNNEI.

The V and J genes are TRBV2 and TRBJ1-2, with a possible D match to TRBD1 (6 bases). Germline V CDR1 and CDR2: SNHLY, FYNNEI. This CDR3 is 13 amino acids long. V was pared by 2 bases and J by 7 bases, with 11 bases between. The CDR3 coding sequence is TGTGCCAGCAGTGAAATCCAGGGGATTGGCTACACCTTC. Translated, it gives CASSEIQGIGYTF.

The V call is TRBV13, the J call TRBJ2-1, with 8 bases identical to TRBD2. The CDR3 loop spans 16 amino acids. Per the germline V gene, CDR1 is PRHDT and CDR2 is FYEKMQ (reference sequence). Losses at the gene ends were 2 bases for V and 2 bases for J; bases not matched to a gene: 5. The CDR3 coding sequence is TGTGCCAGCAGCTTAACGGAGACTAGCGCCTACAATGAGCAGTTCTTC. Translating it yields CASSLTETSAYNEQFF.

This clone was recorded a few times. The rearrangement joins TRBV7-9 to TRBJ1-2; D unresolved. CDR1 and CDR2 from the germline V gene are SEHNR and FQNEAQ (reference sequence). The CDR3 totals 11 residues. Trimming took off 5 bases at V and 7 bases at J, with 8 bases between the two ends. This chain's CDR3 is CASSQEGGYTF. In DNA form, the CDR3 reads TGTGCCAGCAGCCAAGAGGGTGGCTACACCTTC.

The CDR3 DNA follows: TGTGCCAGCAGCCCCGAACCGGGCGGGAGCGGCTACGAGCAGTACTTC. Protein: CASSPEPGGSGYEQYF. The chain couples TRBV7-2 to TRBJ2-7; 7 bases match TRBD2. Germline V gene data show CDR1 as SGHTA and CDR2 as FQGNSA. The CDR3 is made up of 16 amino acids. V shed 5 bases and J 3 bases; nucleotides not matched to a gene: 13.

The V call is TRBV10-3, the J call TRBJ2-1; 7 bases fit TRBD1. The CDR3 loop spans 11 amino acids. Unmatched junction bases numbered 3, after V lost 6 bases and J lost 10 bases. The germline CDR1 and CDR2 sequences are ENHRY and SYGVKD. The CDR3 sequence: CAIREDREQFF. CDR3 nucleotide sequence: TGTGCCATCAGGGAGGACAGGGAGCAGTTCTTC.

V is TRBV9 and J is TRBJ2-5, with 9 bases matching TRBD1. The better agreement between TRBJ2-7 and the DNA end casts doubt on the J call. The CDR3 runs to 13 residues. Per the germline V gene, CDR1 is SGDLS and CDR2 is YYNGEE. The CDR3 here is CASSRDRENEQYF. CDR3 DNA: TGTGCCAGCAGCCGGGACAGGGAAAACGAGCAGTACTTC.

The chain carries TRBV4-2 and TRBJ2-7, with D possibly matching TRBD2 (5 bases). Germline V gene sequence: CDR1 LGHNA, CDR2 YNFKEQ. This CDR3 region has 15 residues. V lost 5 bases, J lost 0 bases, and 14 bases lay in between. The CDR3: CASSAYSDDSYEQYF. CDR3 nucleotide sequence: TGTGCCAGCAGCGCCTATAGCGACGACTCCTACGAGCAGTACTTC.

The chain has TRBV6-5 and TRBJ1-3; D is unclear. Germline V gene sequence: CDR1 MNHEY, CDR2 SVGAGI. V lost 2 bases, J lost 2 bases, and 10 bases lay in between. This CDR3 has 15 residues. CDR3 region: CASSYRGQAGNTIYF. The DNA for the CDR3 is TGTGCCAGCAGTTACCGGGGTCAGGCTGGAAACACCATATATTTT.

This sequence joins TRBV9 and TRBJ2-5; 9 nucleotides match TRBD2. This CDR3 is 14 amino acids long. V was clipped by 0 bases and J by 11 bases; unmatched bases: 8. Per germline, CDR1 SGDLS and CDR2 YYNGEE. The CDR3 coding sequence is TGTGCCAGCAGCGTAGACGGCGGGAGGGCCCAGCAGTACTTC. Amino acid sequence: CASSVDGGRAQQYF. The full variable domain, completed using reference TRBV9 and TRBJ2-5, is DSGVTQTPKHLITATGQRVTLRCSPRSGDLSVYWYQQSLDQGLQFLIQYYNGEERAKGNILERFSAQQFPDLHSELNLSSLELGDSALYFCASSVDGGRAQQYFGPGTRLLVL.